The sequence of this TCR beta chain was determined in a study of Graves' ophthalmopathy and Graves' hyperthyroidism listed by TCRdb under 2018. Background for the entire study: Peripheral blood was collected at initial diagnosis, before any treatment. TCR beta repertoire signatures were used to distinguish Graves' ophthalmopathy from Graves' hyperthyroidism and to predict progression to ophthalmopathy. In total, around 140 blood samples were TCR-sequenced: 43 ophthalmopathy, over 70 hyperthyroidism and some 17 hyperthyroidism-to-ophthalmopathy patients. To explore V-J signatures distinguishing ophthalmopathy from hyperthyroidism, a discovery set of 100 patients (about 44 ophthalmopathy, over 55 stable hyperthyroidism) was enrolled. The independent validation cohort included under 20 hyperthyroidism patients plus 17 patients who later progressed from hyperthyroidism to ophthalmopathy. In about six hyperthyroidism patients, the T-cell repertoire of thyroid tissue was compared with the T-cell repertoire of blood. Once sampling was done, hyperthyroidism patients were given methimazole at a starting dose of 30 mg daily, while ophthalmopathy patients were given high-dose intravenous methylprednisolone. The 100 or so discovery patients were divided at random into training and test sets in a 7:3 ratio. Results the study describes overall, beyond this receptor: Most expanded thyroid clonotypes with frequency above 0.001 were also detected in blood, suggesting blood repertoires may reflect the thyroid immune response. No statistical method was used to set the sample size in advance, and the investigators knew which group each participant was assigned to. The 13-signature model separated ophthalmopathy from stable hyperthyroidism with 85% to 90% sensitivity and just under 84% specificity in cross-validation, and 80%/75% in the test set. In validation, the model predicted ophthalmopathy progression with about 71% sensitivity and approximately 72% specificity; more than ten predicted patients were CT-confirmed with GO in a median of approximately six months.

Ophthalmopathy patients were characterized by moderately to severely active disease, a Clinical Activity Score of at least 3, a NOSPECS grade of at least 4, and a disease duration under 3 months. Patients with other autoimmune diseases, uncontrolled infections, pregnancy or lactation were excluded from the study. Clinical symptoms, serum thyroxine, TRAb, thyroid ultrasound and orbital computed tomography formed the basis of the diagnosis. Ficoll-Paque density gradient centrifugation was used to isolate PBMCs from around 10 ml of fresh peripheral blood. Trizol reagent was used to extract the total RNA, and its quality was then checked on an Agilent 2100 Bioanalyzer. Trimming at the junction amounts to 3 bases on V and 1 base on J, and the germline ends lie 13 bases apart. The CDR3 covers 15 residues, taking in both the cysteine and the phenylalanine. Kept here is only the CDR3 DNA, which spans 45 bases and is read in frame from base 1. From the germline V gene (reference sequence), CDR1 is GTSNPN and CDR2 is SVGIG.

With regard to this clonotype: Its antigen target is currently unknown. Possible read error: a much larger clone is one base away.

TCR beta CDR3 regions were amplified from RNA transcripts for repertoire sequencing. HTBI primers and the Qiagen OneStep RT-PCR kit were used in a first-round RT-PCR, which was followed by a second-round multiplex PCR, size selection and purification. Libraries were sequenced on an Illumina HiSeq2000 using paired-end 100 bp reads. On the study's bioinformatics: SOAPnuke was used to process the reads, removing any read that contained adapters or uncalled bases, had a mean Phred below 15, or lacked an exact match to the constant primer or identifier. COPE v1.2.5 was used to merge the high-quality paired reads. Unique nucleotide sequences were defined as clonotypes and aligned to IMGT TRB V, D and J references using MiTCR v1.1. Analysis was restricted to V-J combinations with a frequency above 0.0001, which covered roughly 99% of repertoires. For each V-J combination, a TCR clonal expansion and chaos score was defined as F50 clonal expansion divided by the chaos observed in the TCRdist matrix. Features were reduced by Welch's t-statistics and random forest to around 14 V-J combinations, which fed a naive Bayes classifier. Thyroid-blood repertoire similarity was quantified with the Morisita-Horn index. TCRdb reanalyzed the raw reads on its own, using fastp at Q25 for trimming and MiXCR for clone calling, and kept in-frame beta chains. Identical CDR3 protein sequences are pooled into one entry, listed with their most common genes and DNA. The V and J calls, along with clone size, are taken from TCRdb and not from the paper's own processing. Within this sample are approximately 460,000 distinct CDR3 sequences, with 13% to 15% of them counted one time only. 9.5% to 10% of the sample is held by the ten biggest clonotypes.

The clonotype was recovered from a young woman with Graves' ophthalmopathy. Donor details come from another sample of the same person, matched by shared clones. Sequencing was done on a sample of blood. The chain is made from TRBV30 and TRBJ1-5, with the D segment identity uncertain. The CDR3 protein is CAWSPPPGSNQPQHF. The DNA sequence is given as TGTGCCTGGAGCCCCCCCCCCGGAAGCAATCAGCCCCAGCATTTT. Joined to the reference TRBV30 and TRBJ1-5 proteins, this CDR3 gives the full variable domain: SQTIHQWPATLVQPVGSPLSLECTVEGTSNPNLYWYRQAAGRGLQLLFYSVGIGQISSEVPQNLSASRPQDRQFILSSKKLLLSDSGFYLCAWSPPPGSNQPQHFGDGTRLSIL.